One and the same sample provided the 19 T cell receptor beta chains below, sequenced in a study of cytomegalovirus exposure and HLA in healthy donors. The PCR was carried out with 60 Vbeta primers and 13 Jbeta primers. Sequenced by immunoSEQ multiplex PCR; TCRdb stores in-frame clones only, minus some. This sample has roughly 110,000 clones, with around 74% found just once. Material for sequencing was PBMCs. The origin of the receptors is a man aged 25-40 years in good health and CMV-seropositive.

This clone was seen a few times. The chain joins TRBV28 to TRBJ1-4; 7 bases agree with TRBD1. The CDR3 is 12 residues long. The germline V gene encodes CDR1 MDHEN and CDR2 SYDVKM. The CDR3 protein is CGSGQASSKLFF. CDR3 bases: TGTGGGAGCGGACAGGCATCTTCAAAACTGTTTTTT.

The CDR3 DNA sequence: TGCGCCAGCAGCCAAGCGTGGGGGGGGACTAGCGGCTGGGGGCGCTACAATGAGCAGTTCTTC. This encodes CASSQAWGGTSGWGRYNEQFF. This chain joins TRBV4-3 and TRBJ2-1; 11 bases line up with TRBD2. Germline-derived CDR1 and CDR2 are LGHNA and YSLEER. V shed 1 base, J shed 3 bases, and the junction held 17 bases outside the gene matches. This CDR3 is built from 21 residues.

This clone is medium-sized (0.01 to 0.1%) within its sample. The V and J genes are TRBV5-6 and TRBJ2-7, with 7 bases lining up with TRBD1. V was clipped by 5 bases and J by 5 bases; unmatched bases: 7. Germline lookup yields CDR1 SGHDT and CDR2 YYEEEE. The CDR3 contains 13 residues. This chain's CDR3 is CASSKTGFDEQYF. Here the CDR3 DNA reads TGTGCCAGCAGTAAGACAGGGTTCGACGAGCAGTACTTC. Supplemented by reference TRBV5-6 and TRBJ2-7, the full variable domain reads DAGVTQSPTHLIKTRGQQVTLRCSPKSGHDTVSWYQQALGQGPQFIFQYYEEEERQRGNFPDRFSGHQFPNYSSELNVNALLLGDSALYLCASSKTGFDEQYFGPGTRLTVT.

CDR3 residues: CASRLDNSQETQYF. The CDR3 coding sequence is TGTGCCAGCCGTTTGGACAACTCCCAAGAGACCCAGTACTTC. This rearrangement joins TRBV6-1 to TRBJ2-5; TRBD1 might be the D (5 bases). CDR3 length equals 14 residues. Germline-derived CDR1 and CDR2 are MNHNS and SASEGT. V lost 8 bases, J lost 1 base, and 14 bases lay in between.

The sample holds many counts of this clone. The chain has TRBV7-9 and TRBJ1-1; the D is unclear. V lost 2 bases to trimming and J lost 1 base, with 8 bases between them. The CDR3 is 14 residues long. The V gene's germline CDR1 is SEHNR and CDR2 FQNEAQ (reference sequence). CDR3 loop: CASSLMGGNTEAFF. Written as DNA, the CDR3 is TGTGCCAGCAGCTTAATGGGAGGGAACACTGAAGCTTTCTTT.

A word on this clone: Other nucleotide sequences in the sample specify the same CDR3. The genes are TRBV5-1 and TRBJ1-2, with a tentative D call TRBD1 (6 bases). Germline V gives CDR1 SGHRS, CDR2 YFSETQ. The V gene lost 2 bases and the J gene lost 3 bases, with 8 bases spanning the gap. The CDR3 spans 13 residues. The CDR3 DNA sequence: TGCGCCAGCAGCTTAGGGGGGGACTATGGCTACACCTTC. It is translated as CASSLGGDYGYTF.

The rearrangement links TRBV5-1 to TRBJ1-2; D is perhaps TRBD1 (6 bases). V was pared by 4 bases and J by 1 base, with 14 bases between. Per germline, CDR1 SGHRS and CDR2 YFSETQ. The CDR3 has 15 residues. DNA of the CDR3: TGCGCCAGCAGCCCGGGACATCGGGATAACTATGGCTACACCTTC. It yields the protein CASSPGHRDNYGYTF.

The rearrangement uses TRBV29-1 and TRBJ2-5; possible D gene TRBD2, 5 bases. The CDR3 length is 11 residues. V was clipped by 5 bases and J by 11 bases, with 15 bases between them. Germline V CDR1 and CDR2: SQVTM, ANQGSEA. CDR3 in DNA: TGCAGCGTTAGGTCCGACTATAGGCAGTACTTC. Protein: CSVRSDYRQYF.

The V gene is TRBV5-4, the J gene TRBJ2-7, with 8 positions matching TRBD1. The germline V gene has CDR1 SGHNT and CDR2 YYREEE (reference sequence). The CDR3 length is 14 residues. With 4 bases clipped from V and 3 bases from J, the junction kept 6 bases outside the gene matches. The CDR3 loop is CASSAGQGFYEQYF. CDR3 bases: TGTGCCAGCAGCGCCGGACAGGGCTTCTACGAGCAGTACTTC.

The genes are TRBV6-1 and TRBJ1-1; 8 nucleotides line up with TRBD1. Germline-derived CDR1 and CDR2 are MNHNS and SASEGT. The CDR3 is made up of 13 amino acids. Trimming removed 6 bases from V and 6 bases from J; junction bases left unmatched: 6. This chain's CDR3 is CASRGWTGPEAFF. The CDR3 region has the DNA TGTGCCAGCAGGGGATGGACAGGGCCTGAAGCTTTCTTT.

The V and J genes are TRBV4-3 and TRBJ2-7; TRBD1 matches at 7 bases. This CDR3 is 14 amino acids long. V was pared by 3 bases and J by 2 bases, with 4 bases of the junction left unmatched. CDR1 is LGHNA and CDR2 is YSLEER in the germline V gene. CDR3 coding DNA: TGCGCCAGCAGCCATGGGACAGTAACCTACGAGCAGTACTTC. Encoded protein: CASSHGTVTYEQYF.

The rearrangement links TRBV2 to TRBJ2-2; a weak D match, TRBD1 (5 bases). The CDR3 covers 12 residues. Germline V gene lookup returns CDR1 SNHLY and CDR2 FYNNEI. V dropped 6 bases and J dropped 7 bases, with 9 bases sitting between them. CDR3 DNA sequence: TGTGCCAGCAGCCTAGACAGCGGGGAGCTGTTTTTT. Translation: CASSLDSGELFF. The variable domain in full, with the rest retrieved from reference TRBV2 and TRBJ2-2, is EPEVTQTPSHQVTQMGQEVILRCVPISNHLYFYWYRQILGQKVEFLVSFYNNEISEKSEIFDDQFSVERPDGSNFTLKIRSTKLEDSAMYFCASSLDSGELFFGEGSRLTVL.

The chain recombines TRBV10-3 with TRBJ2-7; D perhaps matches TRBD2 (7 bases). V lost 8 bases to trimming and J lost 2 bases, with 16 bases between them. Germline V gene data show CDR1 as ENHRY and CDR2 as SYGVKD. The CDR3 has 14 amino acids. CDR3 amino acids: CAIGGAVGAYEQYF. CDR3 sequence (DNA): TGTGCCATCGGGGGGGCAGTGGGAGCCTACGAGCAGTACTTC.

Remarks on this clone: One end of the junction fails to match germline, which may point to a read error. The rearrangement joins TRBV15 to TRBJ2-3; the D is unclear. Looked up from germline, CDR1 is LNHNV and CDR2 is YYDKDF (reference sequence). The CDR3 covers 14 residues. This CDR3 is CATSREPHIDTQYF. The DNA of the CDR3 is TGTGCCACTAGCAGAGAGCCCCACATAGATACGCAGTATTTT.

This rearrangement joins TRBV27 to TRBJ1-6; tentatively, D is TRBD1 (5 bases). Trimming pared 3 bases from V and 9 bases from J, leaving 18 bases between. The length of the CDR3 is 16 residues. Germline V gives CDR1 MNHEY, CDR2 SMNVEV (reference sequence). CDR3 sequence (DNA): TGTGCCAGCAGTTTGGGGGGAACATCCTGGAGTTCACCCCTCCACTTT. Its translation: CASSLGGTSWSSPLHF.

In its sample, this clone was seen a few times. This chain uses TRBV7-2 with TRBJ2-2; D uncertain. The CDR3 consists of 14 residues. The germline CDR1 and CDR2 sequences are SGHTA and FQGNSA. Trimming left V 1 base short and J 6 bases short, with 9 bases between. As DNA, the CDR3 is TGTGCCAGCAGCTTAGACGTGGCCTCCGGGGAGCTGTTTTTT. Its translation is CASSLDVASGELFF.

The chain links TRBV5-4 to TRBJ2-1; 9 positions match TRBD1. CDR1 SGHNT and CDR2 YYREEE come from the germline V gene (reference sequence). The CDR3 is 15 amino acids. Trimming at V came to 2 bases and at J to 4 bases, leaving 4 bases not matched to a gene. The CDR3 here is CASSFDRGTYNEQFF. The DNA of the CDR3 is TGTGCCAGCAGCTTCGACAGGGGGACATACAATGAGCAGTTCTTC.

This sequence joins TRBV28 and TRBJ1-1; D unclear. V was trimmed by 6 bases and J by 6 bases, leaving 17 bases between them. This CDR3 comprises 14 residues. Germline CDR1 and CDR2: MDHEN and SYDVKM. The CDR3 loop is CASSPGGDGAEAFF. In DNA form, the CDR3 reads TGTGCCAGCAGCCCGGGCGGGGATGGGGCTGAAGCTTTCTTT.

The V and J genes are TRBV30 and TRBJ1-2; D gene uncertain. The germline CDR1 and CDR2 sequences are GTSNPN and SVGIG (reference sequence). Trimming removed 0 bases from V and 8 bases from J, with 10 bases in between. The CDR3 runs 12 residues. CDR3: CAWSVFRRGYTF. Written as DNA, the CDR3 is TGTGCCTGGAGTGTATTTCGGAGGGGCTACACCTTC.